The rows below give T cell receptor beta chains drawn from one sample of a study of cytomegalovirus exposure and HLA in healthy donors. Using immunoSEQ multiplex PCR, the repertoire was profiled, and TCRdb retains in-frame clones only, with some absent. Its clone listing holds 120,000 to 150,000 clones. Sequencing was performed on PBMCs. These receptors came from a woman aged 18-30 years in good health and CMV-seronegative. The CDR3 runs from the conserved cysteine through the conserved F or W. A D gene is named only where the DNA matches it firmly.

CATSRRGPSSYEQYF	TGTGCCACCAGCAGGCGGGGGCCCTCCTCCTACGAGCAGTACTTC	NA	TRBV15	TRBJ2-7
CSVGTGNIQYF	TGCAGCGTTGGCACGGGAAACATTCAGTACTTC	NA	TRBV29-1	TRBJ2-4
CASSASSGRGSSYNEQFF	TGTGCCAGCAGTGCGTCTAGCGGGAGGGGTAGCTCCTACAATGAGCAGTTCTTC	TRBD2	TRBV2	TRBJ2-1
CASSPLKTSGRGNEQFF	TGTGCCAGCAGCCCATTAAAGACTAGCGGGAGGGGCAATGAGCAGTTCTTC	TRBD2	TRBV7-9	TRBJ2-1
CASSLLAGAPYNEQFF	TGTGCCAGCAGCTTATTAGCGGGAGCACCCTACAATGAGCAGTTCTTC	TRBD2	TRBV7-6	TRBJ2-1
CASSLLGVTDTQYF	TGTGCCAGCAGTTTACTGGGAGTTACAGATACGCAGTATTTT	NA	TRBV6-5	TRBJ2-3
CASTLIDGTEAFF	TGTGCCAGCACCCTAATAGATGGCACTGAAGCTTTCTTT	NA	TRBV6-1	TRBJ1-1
CASSLIGDEQYF	TGCGCCAGCAGCTTGATCGGGGACGAGCAGTACTTC	NA	TRBV5-1	TRBJ2-7
CASSESVQGSSGANVLTF	TGCGCCAGCAGTGAGTCGGTTCAGGGGAGCTCTGGGGCCAACGTCCTGACTTTC	NA	TRBV10-2	TRBJ2-6
CASSQDRGGTSGIYSEQFF	TGTGCCAGCAGCCAAGATAGGGGGGGGACTAGCGGGATATATAGTGAGCAGTTCTTC	TRBD2	TRBV4-2	TRBJ2-1
CASSLGGVGSTDTQYF	TGTGCCAGCAGCTTGGGGGGAGTGGGAAGCACAGATACGCAGTATTTT	NA	TRBV7-2	TRBJ2-3
CASSLGYGFSRELFF	TGTGCCAGCAGCTTAGGGTATGGGTTTAGCCGGGAGCTGTTTTTT	NA	TRBV7-9	TRBJ2-2
CASRLGKGSNEQFF	TGTGCCTCAAGACTGGGAAAGGGGTCCAATGAGCAGTTCTTC	NA	TRBV19	TRBJ2-1
CASSILGAEAFF	TGTGCCAGCAGTATACTCGGGGCTGAAGCTTTCTTT	NA	TRBV28	TRBJ1-1
CASTKEGQGNQPQHF	TGTGCCAGCACCAAAGAGGGACAGGGGAATCAGCCCCAGCATTTT	TRBD1	TRBV6-6	TRBJ1-5
CASSNLGSLEQFF	TGTGCCAGCAGCAACCTGGGGAGCCTTGAGCAGTTCTTC	NA	TRBV9	TRBJ2-1
CASSLGQTHNEQFF	TGTGCCAGCAGCTTGGGACAGACTCACAATGAGCAGTTCTTC	TRBD1	TRBV7-8	TRBJ2-1
CASSSDPSGGLGQFF	TGTGCCAGCAGCTCCGACCCTTCAGGGGGCCTAGGGCAGTTCTTC	TRBD1	TRBV7-3	TRBJ2-1
CASSAQFSGANVLTF	TGTGCCAGCAGCGCTCAGTTCTCTGGGGCCAACGTCCTGACTTTC	NA	TRBV9	TRBJ2-6
CASSNGNYGRNEQFF	TGTGCCAGTAGTAACGGTAACTACGGGAGGAATGAGCAGTTCTTC	TRBD2	TRBV19	TRBJ2-1
CASSIQGVGGYTF	TGTGCCAGTAGTATTCAGGGGGTAGGGGGCTACACCTTC	TRBD1	TRBV19	TRBJ1-2
CASSIDHGTGADTQYF	TGTGCCAGTAGTATAGATCACGGGACAGGGGCAGATACGCAGTATTTT	TRBD1	TRBV19	TRBJ2-3
CAWSRTSETDTQYF	TGTGCCTGGAGTCGAACTAGCGAAACAGATACGCAGTATTTT	TRBD2	TRBV30	TRBJ2-3
CASSMEAGVNGEDTQYF	TGTGCCAGTAGTATGGAAGCGGGAGTGAATGGGGAAGATACGCAGTATTTT	TRBD2	TRBV19	TRBJ2-3
CASSLGLAGADTQYF	TGTGCCAGCAGCCTGGGACTAGCGGGAGCAGATACGCAGTATTTT	TRBD2	TRBV13	TRBJ2-3
CASSRQGYEQYF	TGTGCCAGCAGTCGGCAGGGGTACGAGCAGTACTTC	NA	TRBV28	TRBJ2-7
CSVGSLLQETQYF	TGCAGCGTTGGGTCACTTCTCCAAGAGACCCAGTACTTC	NA	TRBV29-1	TRBJ2-5